The 2 T cell receptor beta chains listed next were all sequenced from one sample in a study of response to subunit inactivated influenza vaccine. TCRdb reprocessed the RT-PCR reads via MiXCR and lists one record per CDR3 protein. In the table there are around 570,000 distinct CDR3 sequences, about 11% of which are singletons. Separately, the same data were catalogued under a study of T cells expressing NK-cell markers. That work states: cDNA encoding TCR beta was synthesized via 5'RACE template switching incorporating UMIs.

The source was PBMCs from blood, collected on the day of vaccination. All receptors come from a man aged 50 or older who received an inactivated influenza vaccine.

This clonotype was seen a handful of times. The J gene is TRBJ2-1, the V gene TRBV7-3, with D perhaps matching TRBD2 (6 bases). Trimming took off 5 bases at V and 6 bases at J, with 14 bases between the two ends. The CDR3 is made up of 14 amino acids. Germline V gene data show CDR1 as SGHTA and CDR2 as FQGTGA. CDR3 amino acids: CASSRVGSGNEQFF. The CDR3, as DNA: TGTGCCAGCAGCCGTGTCGGGAGTGGCAATGAGCAGTTCTTC.

The chain links TRBV6-2 or TRBV6-3 to TRBJ1-2; TRBD1 matches 11 bases. The CDR3 has 16 residues. With 2 bases clipped from V and 0 bases from J, the junction kept 2 bases outside the gene matches. Germline V gene lookup returns CDR1 MNHEY and CDR2 SVGEGT. CDR3 sequence (DNA): TGTGCCAGCAGTTACGGGACAGGGGGATCTAACTATGGCTACACCTTC. This codes for CASSYGTGGSNYGYTF.